The clone carrying this T cell receptor beta chain was detected a few times. Its matching antigen is unknown. One entry per CDR3 protein, called by TCRdb with MiXCR from the reads. This sample has roughly 280,000 distinct CDR3 sequences; around 20% occur once, and the top ten carry around 20%. This sample is drawn from a study of T cell repertoires in cytomegalovirus infection. Study findings and constraints: Within the response measured ex vivo, HLA-C-restricted CMV-specific TCR beta clonotypes were dominant.

The germline gives CDR1 GTSNPN, CDR2 SVGIG (reference sequence). Trimming took off 4 bases at V and 5 bases at J, with 15 bases between the two ends. The CDR3 spans 15 residues. This clonotype originated in a human donor in good health (CMV status not recorded). Some clones in this sample may be carry-over from other donors' samples. The specimen comprised cultured PBMCs, sampled from culture after CMV antigen stimulation. The rearrangement links TRBV30 to TRBJ1-6; D remains ambiguous. The CDR3 sequence: CAWTPLLSHNSPLHF. The DNA for the CDR3 is TGTGCCTGGACCCCCTTACTCAGCCATAATTCACCCCTCCACTTT.